The 2 T cell receptor beta chains listed next were all sequenced from one sample in a study of cytomegalovirus exposure and HLA in healthy donors. The PCR ran on 60 Vbeta and 13 Jbeta primers. The protocol was immunoSEQ multiplex PCR, while the TCRdb copy is restricted to in-frame clones and leaves out a portion. The sample includes about 180,000 clones, 82% of them seen just once. The sequenced material came from PBMCs. These receptors were obtained from a middle-aged man in good health and CMV-seronegative.

This clone was observed a few times. This chain uses TRBV9 with TRBJ2-2, with 7 bases identical to TRBD2. The J segment lost 7 bases and the V segment lost 0 bases, leaving 9 bases of the junction unmatched. From germline, CDR1 is SGDLS and CDR2 YYNGEE. This CDR3 contains 16 residues. CDR3 protein: CASSVGWGLSLGELFF. CDR3 coding DNA: TGTGCCAGCAGCGTAGGCTGGGGACTAAGTCTCGGGGAGCTGTTTTTT.

Details on this clone: This sample includes further DNA sequences coding for the same CDR3. The chain links TRBV28 to TRBJ1-5; 7 bases agree with TRBD1. CDR3 length: 15 residues. Germline V gene data show CDR1 as MDHEN and CDR2 as SYDVKM. J gave up 8 bases and V 5 bases, and 12 bases lay outside the gene matches. The CDR3 region has the DNA TGTGCCAGCAGTCCCTCAGGGCAGGGGGTGGAGCCCCAGCATTTT. Amino acids: CASSPSGQGVEPQHF.